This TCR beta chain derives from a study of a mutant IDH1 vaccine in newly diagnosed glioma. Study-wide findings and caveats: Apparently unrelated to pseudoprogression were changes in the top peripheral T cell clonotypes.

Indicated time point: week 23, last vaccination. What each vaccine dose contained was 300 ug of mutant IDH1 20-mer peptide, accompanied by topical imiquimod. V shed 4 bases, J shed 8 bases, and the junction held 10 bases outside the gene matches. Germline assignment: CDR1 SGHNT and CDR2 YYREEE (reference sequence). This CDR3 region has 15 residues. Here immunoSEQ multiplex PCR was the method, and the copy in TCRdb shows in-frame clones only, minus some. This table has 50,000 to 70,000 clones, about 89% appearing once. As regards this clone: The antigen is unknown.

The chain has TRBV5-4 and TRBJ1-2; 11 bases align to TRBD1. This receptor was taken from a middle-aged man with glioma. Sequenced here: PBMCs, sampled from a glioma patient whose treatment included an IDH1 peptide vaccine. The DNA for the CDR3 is TGTGCCAGCAGCAGTCCGGGACAGGGGGTTTCAGGCTACACCTTC. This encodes CASSSPGQGVSGYTF.